The 16 T cell receptor beta chains reported below all come from one sample, sequenced in a study of T cells in Graves' hyperthyroidism and ophthalmopathy. RNA transcripts yielded amplified TCR beta CDR3 regions. The TCR CDR3 first-round RT-PCR relied on the HTBI primer set. TCRdb re-derived calls from the multiplex PCR reads in MiXCR, one entry per CDR3 protein. The sample contains some 400,000 distinct CDR3 sequences, about a fifth of which appear only once. Specimen: blood. These receptors were taken from a woman in her late teens or twenties with Graves' hyperthyroidism.

This chain links TRBV6-5 with TRBJ2-5; tentatively, D is TRBD1 (5 bases). Trimming pared 0 bases from V and 2 bases from J, leaving 13 bases between. The CDR3 is 16 amino acids. Germline CDR1 and CDR2: MNHEY and SVGAGI. This CDR3 reads CASSYSQGWSQETQYF. In DNA, the CDR3 is TGTGCCAGCAGTTACTCCCAGGGATGGTCACAAGAGACCCAGTACTTC.

The rearrangement uses TRBV10-3 and TRBJ1-6; D is possibly TRBD1 (5 bases). The CDR3 sequence is 13 residues long. Trimming left V 7 bases short and J 10 bases short, with 14 bases between. Germline assignment: CDR1 ENHRY and CDR2 SYGVKD. CDR3 in amino acids: CAITGGKGSPLHF. CDR3 coding DNA: TGTGCCATCACCGGGGGAAAAGGATCACCCCTCCACTTT.

On this clonotype: A much bigger clone sits one base away, suggesting this may be a read error. This CDR3 is missing its conserved last phenylalanine or tryptophan, likely due to a read error. The rearrangement uses TRBV9 and TRBJ1-5; a weak D match, TRBD1 (6 bases). Germline V CDR1 and CDR2: SGDLS, YYNGEE. V lost 3 bases, J lost 1 base, and 11 bases lay in between. This CDR3 comprises 15 residues. Here the CDR3 DNA reads TGTGCCAGCAGCGGAGGGACACCGAGCAATCAGCCCCAGCATCTT. Encoded protein: CASSGGTPSNQPQHL.

This clonotype was detected many times. This chain connects TRBV27 to TRBJ2-7, with D possibly matching TRBD1 (5 bases). In germline, CDR1 is MNHEY, CDR2 SMNVEV (reference sequence). The CDR3 is made up of 13 amino acids. V lost 3 bases and J 0 bases, leaving 6 bases between the germline ends. CDR3 residues: CASSLTASYEQYF. CDR3 nucleotide sequence: TGTGCCAGCAGTTTGACAGCCTCCTACGAGCAGTACTTC.

This clonotype has at least ten counts. The V call is TRBV6-4, the J call TRBJ2-2, with unresolved D. This CDR3 is 13 amino acids long. Germline V gene data show CDR1 as MRHNA and CDR2 as SNTAGT. Deletions cut 3 bases from V and 5 bases from J, with 7 bases between. The CDR3 here is CASSERETGELFF. Here the CDR3 DNA reads TGTGCCAGCAGTGAAAGGGAAACCGGGGAGCTGTTTTTT.

At least ten counts were recorded for this clonotype. The chain employs TRBV5-1 and TRBJ1-2, with D possibly matching TRBD1 (6 bases). CDR1 and CDR2 (germline): SGHRS, YFSETQ. Trimming took 4 bases from V and 6 from J, leaving 22 bases between them. This CDR3 region has 16 residues. CDR3 loop: CASSSPAGTGYNGYTF. The DNA of the CDR3 is TGCGCCAGCAGCAGCCCAGCCGGAACAGGGTACAATGGCTACACCTTC.

This clonotype was counted ten times or more. The rearrangement uses TRBV28 and TRBJ2-7, with 9 bases lining up with TRBD1. The CDR3 totals 13 residues. Germline values: CDR1 MDHEN, CDR2 SYDVKM. V lost 6 bases and J lost 5; bases outside the gene matches: 5. CDR3 DNA sequence: TGTGCCAGCAGAGGGACAGGGCGGCACGAGCAGTACTTC. Translated: CASRGTGRHEQYF.

This clonotype has ten or more counts. This chain uses TRBV15 with TRBJ2-7; a possible D gene is TRBD2 (6 bases). Trimming removed 5 bases at V and 0 bases at J, with 8 bases between. Germline V gene sequence: CDR1 LNHNV, CDR2 YYDKDF (reference sequence). The CDR3 sequence is 13 residues long. The CDR3 nucleotides read TGTGCCACCAGCGGAGGGATCTCCTACGAGCAGTACTTC. Translating it yields CATSGGISYEQYF.

This clonotype was detected ten times or more. The V call is TRBV12-3 or TRBV12-4, the J call TRBJ1-2; 7 nucleotides align to TRBD1. This CDR3 spans 15 amino acids. V gave up 1 base and J gave up 10 bases; unmatched junction bases: 12. In nucleotides, the CDR3 is TGTGCCAGCAGTTTAGTAGACCGGGACAGCTTTTTCTACACCTTC. Protein sequence: CASSLVDRDSFFYTF.

Concerning this clonotype: A much larger clonotype is one base distant, so this may be a read error. The V call is TRBV11-2, the J call TRBJ1-1, with no clear D. The CDR3 covers 12 residues. Germline V gene sequence: CDR1 SGHAT, CDR2 FQNNGV. The CDR3 protein is CASSPGMTEACF. CDR3 bases: TGTGCCAGCAGCCCCGGGATGACTGAAGCTTGCTTT.

This clonotype has just a few counts. The chain links TRBV24-1 to TRBJ1-2; the D is unclear. Germline V gives CDR1 KGHDR, CDR2 SFDVKD. The CDR3 extends over 14 amino acids. V was pared by 4 bases and J by 10 bases, with 18 bases between. The CDR3 sequence: CATSDYPLGNFYTF. Here the CDR3 DNA reads TGTGCCACCAGTGACTACCCATTGGGAAACTTCTACACCTTC.

The table lists this clonotype with many counts. V is TRBV19 and J is TRBJ1-1; 10 positions agree with TRBD1. The V gene end was trimmed by 6 bases and the J gene end by 7 bases; junction bases not matched to a gene: 8. The CDR3 loop spans 14 amino acids. CDR1 and CDR2 (germline): LNHDA, SQIVND (reference sequence). The CDR3 bases are TGTGCCAGTAGCCAGGGACAGGGGAGGGATGAAGCTTTCTTT. Its translation: CASSQGQGRDEAFF.

This clonotype appeared many times. The V gene is TRBV4-1, the J gene TRBJ1-1; the D gene is possibly TRBD1 (6 bases). Germline V gene sequence: CDR1 MGHRA, CDR2 YSYEKL. This CDR3 spans 13 amino acids. Between the trimmed V and J ends, which lost 3 bases and 5 bases, there was a span of 10 bases. Here the CDR3 reads CASSQGARTEAFF. The CDR3, as DNA: TGCGCCAGCAGCCAGGGGGCGAGGACTGAAGCTTTCTTT.

Ten or more counts support this clonotype. V is TRBV5-1 and J is TRBJ1-1; D is unresolved. CDR3 length equals 15 residues. V lost 4 bases and J lost 5, with 18 bases in between. In germline, CDR1 is SGHRS, CDR2 YFSETQ. The CDR3 DNA sequence: TGCGCCAGCAGCGTGCCGGGCCGTCGAGGAACTGAAGCTTTCTTT. Translation gives CASSVPGRRGTEAFF.

This clonotype was seen ten or more times. The chain employs TRBV12-3 or TRBV12-4 and TRBJ1-2; no reliable D call. The CDR3 extends over 15 amino acids. V was clipped by 3 bases and J by 7 bases, with 18 bases between them. The CDR3 DNA sequence: TGTGCCAGCAGTTTGCAGACAAGCGGAACTAGTGGCTACACCTTC. Its protein is CASSLQTSGTSGYTF.

The chain uses TRBV2 and TRBJ1-6, with D uncertain. Trimming took off 2 bases at V and 9 bases at J, with 14 bases between the two ends. This CDR3 contains 15 residues. Germline CDR1 SNHLY, CDR2 FYNNEI. This CDR3 is CASSENPALISPLHF. The CDR3, as DNA: TGTGCCAGCAGTGAAAACCCCGCCCTAATTTCACCCCTCCACTTT.